This T cell receptor beta chain appears in the sequencing data of a study of cytomegalovirus exposure and HLA in healthy donors. Study-level results: Highly shared sequence variants in one cluster were likely a sequencing artifact.

The PCR was carried out with 60 Vbeta primers and 13 Jbeta primers. TCRdb keeps only in-frame clones here, not all; method: immunoSEQ multiplex PCR. The sample has around 39,000 clones. In regard to this clone: Antigen: not known.

The sequenced material came from PBMCs. The sequence derives from a male donor in good health and CMV-seronegative.

CDR3 in amino acids: CATSRQVNYGYTF. Written as DNA, the CDR3 is TGTGCCACCAGCAGACAGGTCAACTATGGCTACACCTTC. The rearrangement links TRBV15 to TRBJ1-2; no definite D call. Trimming took 2 bases from V and 2 from J, leaving 6 bases between them. This CDR3 is 13 amino acids long. From germline, CDR1 is LNHNV and CDR2 YYDKDF (reference sequence).